The text below deals with one T cell receptor beta chain. The data are from a study of blood T cells in healthy people across ages. A second roughly 6 to 11 cycle PCR used barcoded and J-beta primers. TCRdb used MiXCR to reprocess the 5' RACE reads, holding one entry per CDR3 protein. This table has more than 900,000 distinct CDR3 sequences, almost 30% appearing once. The sample was also linked to a second study, of T cells of mothers and their children. That work states: Every microgram of extracted RNA entered cDNA synthesis, approximately 1.5 ug per 15 ul.

The sequenced sample was blood. The receptor's source is a middle-aged woman in good health.

Here the CDR3 DNA reads TGTGCCAGCAGTTCCGATAGGACAGGGAGCAGCGAGCAGTACTTC. Protein product: CASSSDRTGSSEQYF. The chain joins TRBV6-1 to TRBJ2-7; 8 bases agree with TRBD1. This CDR3 has 15 amino acids. After removal of 5 bases from V and 6 bases from J, the junction contained 12 bases not matched to a gene. Germline values: CDR1 MNHNS, CDR2 SASEGT.